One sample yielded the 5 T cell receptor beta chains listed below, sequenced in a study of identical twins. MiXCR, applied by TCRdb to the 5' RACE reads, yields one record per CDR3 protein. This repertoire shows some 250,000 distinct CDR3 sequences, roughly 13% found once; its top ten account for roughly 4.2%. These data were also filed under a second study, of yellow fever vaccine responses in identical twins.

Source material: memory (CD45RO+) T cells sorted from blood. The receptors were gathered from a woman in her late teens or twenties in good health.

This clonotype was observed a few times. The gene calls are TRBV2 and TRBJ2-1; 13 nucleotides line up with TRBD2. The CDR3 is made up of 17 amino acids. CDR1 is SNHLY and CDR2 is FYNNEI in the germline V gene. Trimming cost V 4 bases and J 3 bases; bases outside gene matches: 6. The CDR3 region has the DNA TGTGCCAGCAGTGGACTAGCGGGGGGAAATCTCTACAATGAGCAGTTCTTC. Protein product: CASSGLAGGNLYNEQFF.

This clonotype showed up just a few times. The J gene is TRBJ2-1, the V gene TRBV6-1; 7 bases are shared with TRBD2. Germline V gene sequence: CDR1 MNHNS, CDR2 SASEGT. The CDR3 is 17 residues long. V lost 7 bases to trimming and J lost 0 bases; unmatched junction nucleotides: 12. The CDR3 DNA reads TGTGCCAGCACTCGGGGAGGCGGGAGAGGCTCCTACAATGAGCAGTTCTTC. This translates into CASTRGGGRGSYNEQFF.

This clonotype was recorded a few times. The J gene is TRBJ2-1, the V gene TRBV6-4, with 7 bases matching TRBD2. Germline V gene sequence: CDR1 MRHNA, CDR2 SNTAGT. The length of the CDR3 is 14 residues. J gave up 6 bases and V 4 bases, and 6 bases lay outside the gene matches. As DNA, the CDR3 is TGTGCCAGCAGTGTCGGGACTAATAGCAATGAGCAGTTCTTC. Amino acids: CASSVGTNSNEQFF.

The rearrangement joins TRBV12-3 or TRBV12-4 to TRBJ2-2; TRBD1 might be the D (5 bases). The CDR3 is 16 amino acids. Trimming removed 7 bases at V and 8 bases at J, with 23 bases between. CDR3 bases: TGTGCCAGCACCTTGGGGCTGAGTGGAAAAGGGGGGGAGCTGTTTTTT. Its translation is CASTLGLSGKGGELFF.

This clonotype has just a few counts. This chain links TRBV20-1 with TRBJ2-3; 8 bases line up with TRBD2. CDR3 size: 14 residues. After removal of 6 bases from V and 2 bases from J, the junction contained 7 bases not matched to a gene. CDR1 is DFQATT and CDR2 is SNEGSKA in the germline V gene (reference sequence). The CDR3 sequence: CSAEAGVTTDTQYF. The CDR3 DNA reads TGCAGTGCCGAAGCGGGGGTTACCACAGATACGCAGTATTTT.